These 13 T cell receptor beta chains originate from one sample sequenced in a study of response to subunit inactivated influenza vaccine. TCRdb called the RT-PCR reads again in MiXCR, with one record for every CDR3 protein. The sample records 650,000 to 850,000 distinct CDR3 sequences, over 11% being singletons. Sequencing used PBMCs from blood, obtained 14 to 15 days before vaccination. These receptor sequences come from a man aged 45-60 years who received an inactivated influenza vaccine.

The V call is TRBV12-3 or TRBV12-4, the J call TRBJ2-7, with TRBD2 identical over 11 bases. The V segment lost 3 bases and the J segment 3 bases; nucleotides outside the gene matches: 4. CDR3 length: 15 amino acids. CDR3 loop: CASSFVAGGNYEQYF. The CDR3 bases are TGTGCCAGCAGTTTTGTAGCGGGGGGGAACTACGAGCAGTACTTC.

The chain couples TRBV6-1 to TRBJ2-7, with TRBD1 identical over 7 bases. V lost 6 bases and J lost 4; bases outside the gene matches: 6. The CDR3 loop spans 13 amino acids. Germline V CDR1 and CDR2: MNHNS, SASEGT. The CDR3 spells CASRPGQPYEQYF. CDR3 in DNA: TGTGCCAGCAGACCGGGACAGCCATACGAGCAGTACTTC.

This clonotype was found many times. The rearrangement links TRBV7-9 to TRBJ2-7; D remains unclear. In germline, CDR1 is SEHNR, CDR2 FQNEAQ (reference sequence). The CDR3 has 12 residues. Trimming took 1 base from V and 4 from J, leaving 5 bases between them. The CDR3 DNA follows: TGTGCCAGCAGCTTAGAGAAATACGAGCAGTACTTC. Translation gives CASSLEKYEQYF.

The chain has TRBV29-1 and TRBJ2-7; possible D gene TRBD1, 7 bases. Germline CDR1 SQVTM, CDR2 ANQGSEA. The V and J ends lost 6 bases and 0 bases respectively, with 12 bases between them. The CDR3 runs 13 residues. The CDR3 nucleotides read TGCAGCGTCACGGGGGACAGCTCCTACGAGCAGTACTTC. Protein sequence: CSVTGDSSYEQYF.

The chain has TRBV6-2 or TRBV6-3 and TRBJ2-1, with 12 bases that match TRBD2. The ends lost 2 bases at V and 6 bases at J; junction bases unmatched: 2. This CDR3 has 15 amino acids. Germline V gives CDR1 MNHEY, CDR2 SVGEGT. Written as DNA, the CDR3 is TGTGCCAGCAGTTACATGACTAGCGGGAGCAATGAGCAGTTCTTC. Translated: CASSYMTSGSNEQFF.

A few counts support this clonotype. V is TRBV12-3 or TRBV12-4 and J is TRBJ1-4; TRBD1 agrees at 7 bases. Losses at the gene ends were 7 bases for V and 3 bases for J; bases not matched to a gene: 5. This CDR3 contains 14 residues. CDR3 in DNA: TGTGCCAGCACTCTGACAGGGCCTAATGAAAAACTGTTTTTT. Translating it yields CASTLTGPNEKLFF.

There are many counts of this clonotype. The CDR3 loop reads CASSQRVGSYNEQFF. In DNA, the CDR3 is TGTGCCAGCAGCCAGAGGGTAGGCTCCTACAATGAGCAGTTCTTC. This chain uses TRBV11-2 with TRBJ2-1; perhaps TRBD2 as D (5 bases). The CDR3 sequence is 15 residues long. Germline CDR1 is SGHAT and CDR2 is FQNNGV. The germline V and J ends were trimmed by 5 bases and 0 bases, with 11 bases remaining between them.

This clonotype has a handful of counts. The J gene is TRBJ2-7, the V gene TRBV20-1, with 7 nucleotides matching TRBD2. The CDR3 has 13 residues. Germline CDR1 is DFQATT and CDR2 is SNEGSKA (reference sequence). After removal of 6 bases from V and 3 bases from J, the junction contained 8 bases not matched to a gene. The CDR3 sequence: CSAAGAGHYEQYF. The CDR3, as DNA: TGCAGTGCGGCGGGAGCAGGGCACTACGAGCAGTACTTC.

In this sample, this clonotype turned up a few times. V usage is TRBV13 and J usage is TRBJ2-4; 8 bases match TRBD1. This CDR3 spans 15 amino acids. Unmatched junction bases numbered 10, after V lost 4 bases and J lost 8 bases. CDR1 is PRHDT, CDR2 FYEKMQ, per germline (reference sequence). DNA of the CDR3: TGTGCCAGCAGCTCTAGAAGGACAGGGAAAGACATTCAGTACTTC. Its protein is CASSSRRTGKDIQYF.

The rearrangement joins TRBV5-1 to TRBJ2-1; 9 bases match TRBD2. The CDR3 runs to 16 residues. Unmatched junction bases numbered 5, after V lost 0 bases and J lost 4 bases. Germline V CDR1 and CDR2: SGHRS, YFSETQ. The CDR3 region has the DNA TGCGCCAGCAGCTTGGTCCCTAGCGGGGTATACAATGAGCAGTTCTTC. Amino acid sequence: CASSLVPSGVYNEQFF.

This rearrangement joins TRBV12-3 or TRBV12-4 to TRBJ2-5; D is unresolved. This CDR3 contains 15 residues. Trimming shortened V by 1 base and J by 4 bases, and 13 bases separated the two germline ends. The CDR3 DNA reads TGTGCCAGCAGTTTAGAGAACCGATGGGTAGAGACCCAGTACTTC. Translation gives CASSLENRWVETQYF.

This clonotype has a handful of counts. The rearrangement uses TRBV29-1 and TRBJ2-2; TRBD2 aligns across 7 bases. The J segment lost 2 bases and the V segment lost 6 bases, leaving 6 bases of the junction unmatched. There are 14 residues in the CDR3. Germline CDR1 and CDR2: SQVTM and ANQGSEA. CDR3 residues: CSVDTAGNTGELFF. Written as DNA, the CDR3 is TGCAGCGTCGATACAGCGGGAAACACCGGGGAGCTGTTTTTT.

This clonotype was counted at least ten times. The chain links TRBV5-1 to TRBJ2-3; TRBD1 matches at 7 bases. Germline V CDR1 and CDR2: SGHRS, YFSETQ. The CDR3 is 16 residues long. V was pared by 5 bases and J by 1 base, with 10 bases of the junction left unmatched. CDR3 coding DNA: TGCGCCAGCAGTTTCGAGGGCACAGGGGGCACAGATACGCAGTATTTT. Translated: CASSFEGTGGTDTQYF.